A single sample is the source of the 16 T cell receptor beta chains below, sequenced in a study of blood T cell repertoires in COVID-19. Sequencing was performed with immunoSEQ multiplex PCR; in TCRdb, only in-frame clones are kept and a portion is missing. Among around 310,000 clones listed, roughly 86% were seen once. The sample consisted of PBMCs or T cells enriched from blood (not recorded which). These receptor sequences come from a woman aged 30 to 39 who had recovered from COVID-19.

The genes are TRBV15 and TRBJ2-1, with TRBD2 matching over 11 bases. The germline V gene encodes CDR1 LNHNV and CDR2 YYDKDF (reference sequence). The CDR3 runs to 18 residues. J gave up 5 bases and V 0 bases, and 9 bases lay outside the gene matches. The CDR3: CATSREIRGLAENNEQFF. DNA for the CDR3: TGTGCCACCAGCAGAGAGATTAGGGGACTAGCGGAAAACAATGAGCAGTTCTTC.

The chain carries TRBV3-1 (or the pseudogene TRBV3-2) and TRBJ2-1, with 10 nucleotides matching TRBD2. V dropped 4 bases and J dropped 6; count of bases not matched to a gene: 12. The CDR3 loop spans 17 amino acids. Germline V lookup: CDR1 LGHDT, CDR2 YNNKEL (reference sequence). The CDR3: CASSPPGGLAGANEQFF. The CDR3 coding sequence is TGTGCCAGCAGCCCTCCTGGCGGTCTAGCGGGAGCCAATGAGCAGTTCTTC.

V is TRBV7-8 and J is TRBJ2-3, with 10 bases aligning to TRBD2. This CDR3 contains 20 residues. Per germline, CDR1 SGHVS and CDR2 FQNEAQ. The junction had 20 bases not matched to a gene; V was cut back by 4 bases and J by 4 bases. The CDR3 reads CASSSHTSELSGRGADTQYF. For the CDR3, the DNA is TGTGCCAGCAGCTCACACACTTCAGAGTTGAGCGGGAGGGGGGCAGATACGCAGTATTTT.

CDR3 region: CASSYRARETQYF. The CDR3 nucleotides are TGTGCCAGCAGTTACAGAGCTCGGGAGACCCAGTACTTC. This chain joins TRBV6-5 and TRBJ2-5, with D uncertain. CDR1 MNHEY and CDR2 SVGAGI come from the germline V gene. The ends were cut back, 2 bases at V and 5 bases at J, with 9 bases in the middle. The CDR3 contains 13 residues.

This rearrangement joins TRBV3-1 (or the pseudogene TRBV3-2) to TRBJ2-5; possible D gene TRBD1, 6 bases. This CDR3 is 15 amino acids long. Germline CDR1 is LGHDT and CDR2 is YNNKEL (reference sequence). The V gene lost 6 bases and the J gene lost 3 bases, with 17 bases spanning the gap. Here the CDR3 reads CASRDARTAKETQYF. CDR3 nucleotides: TGTGCCAGCAGGGATGCACGGACAGCAAAAGAGACCCAGTACTTC.

This chain links TRBV2 with TRBJ2-2; 7 nucleotides align to TRBD1. CDR3 length: 15 amino acids. The J segment lost 6 bases and the V segment lost 6 bases, leaving 10 bases of the junction unmatched. CDR1 is SNHLY and CDR2 is FYNNEI in the germline V gene. The CDR3 coding sequence is TGTGCCAGCAGACCAGACAGGGTGTCCGCCGGGGAGCTGTTTTTT. Residues: CASRPDRVSAGELFF.

This clone was recorded only once. This chain links TRBV5-6 with TRBJ1-1; D not certain. Germline V gene lookup returns CDR1 SGHDT and CDR2 YYEEEE. The V and J ends lost 0 bases and 10 bases respectively, with 10 bases between them. The CDR3 has 12 residues. The CDR3 protein is CASSLGAEGAFF. The CDR3 region has the DNA TGTGCCAGCAGCTTGGGGGCTGAGGGAGCTTTCTTT. Based on the CDR3 plus reference TRBV5-6 and TRBJ1-1, the full variable domain is DAGVTQSPTHLIKTRGQQVTLRCSPKSGHDTVSWYQQALGQGPQFIFQYYEEEERQRGNFPDRFSGHQFPNYSSELNVNALLLGDSALYLCASSLGAEGAFFGQGTRLTVV.

CDR3 sequence: CASSLRTGENTEAFF. DNA for the CDR3: TGTGCCAGCAGCTTGAGGACAGGGGAGAACACTGAAGCTTTCTTT. The chain is built from TRBV7-2 and TRBJ1-1, with 9 bases that match TRBD1. J gave up 1 base and V 3 bases, and 3 bases lay outside the gene matches. The CDR3 is made up of 15 amino acids. Looked up from germline, CDR1 is SGHTA and CDR2 is FQGNSA.

J is TRBJ2-1 and V is TRBV14; weak D call: TRBD2 (6 bases). The ends were cut back, 4 bases at V and 5 bases at J, with 12 bases in the middle. Looked up from germline, CDR1 is SGHDN and CDR2 is FVKESK. The CDR3 spans 14 residues. Here the CDR3 DNA reads TGTGCCAGCAGCCTTGGGACTTCTCACAATGAGCAGTTCTTC. Amino acid sequence: CASSLGTSHNEQFF.

The chain is built from TRBV7-2 and TRBJ2-7, with D possibly TRBD2 on 6 matching bases. The germline gives CDR1 SGHTA, CDR2 FQGNSA. The CDR3 length is 18 residues. V lost 3 bases, J lost 3 bases, and 24 bases lay in between. The DNA for the CDR3 is TGTGCCAGCAGCTTGTGGGTTACTAGGCGGGGAACCTTCTACGAGCAGTACTTC. This sequence encodes CASSLWVTRRGTFYEQYF.

This CDR3 reads CASSFRRTSHTASSYEQYF. CDR3 nucleotide sequence: TGTGCCAGCAGTTTTCGGCGGACTAGCCATACCGCTAGCTCCTACGAGCAGTACTTC. The chain links TRBV27 to TRBJ2-7, with 8 bases identical to TRBD2. V lost 3 bases and J lost 0; bases outside the gene matches: 16. CDR3 length: 19 residues. Germline V gives CDR1 MNHEY, CDR2 SMNVEV (reference sequence).

This clone was seen once. The V gene is TRBV30, the J gene TRBJ1-1; D may be TRBD1 (5 bases). Germline V CDR1 and CDR2: GTSNPN, SVGIG (reference sequence). The germline V and J ends were trimmed by 2 bases and 4 bases, with 20 bases remaining between them. The CDR3 covers 16 residues. CDR3: CAWSLSAGGWGTEAFF. In DNA, the CDR3 is TGTGCCTGGAGTTTGAGCGCTGGGGGGTGGGGCACTGAAGCTTTCTTT.

The V and J genes are TRBV5-6 and TRBJ2-1; no firm D call. The CDR3 has 11 residues. Germline V gene sequence: CDR1 SGHDT, CDR2 YYEEEE. V was cut by 1 base and J by 10 bases, with 6 bases left in between. The chain's CDR3 is CASSLQSEQFF. DNA for the CDR3: TGTGCCAGCAGCTTGCAGTCGGAGCAGTTCTTC.

This chain links TRBV19 with TRBJ1-5; D might be TRBD1 (6 bases). Trimming took 3 bases from V and 1 from J, leaving 13 bases between them. CDR1 and CDR2 (germline): LNHDA, SQIVND (reference sequence). This CDR3 has 16 amino acids. This CDR3 reads CASSIWGPGSNQPQHF. Written as DNA, the CDR3 is TGTGCCAGTAGTATTTGGGGGCCGGGCAGCAATCAGCCCCAGCATTTT. Complete variable domain (other parts from reference TRBV19 and TRBJ1-5): DGGITQSPKYLFRKEGQNVTLSCEQNLNHDAMYWYRQDPGQGLRLIYYSQIVNDFQKGDIAEGYSVSREKKESFPLTVTSAQKNPTAFYLCASSIWGPGSNQPQHFGDGTRLSIL.

The chain is built from TRBV18 and TRBJ2-3; D is undetermined. The V gene's germline CDR1 is KGHSH and CDR2 LQKENI. With 3 bases removed from V and 0 bases from J, the gap between germline ends came to 7 bases. The CDR3 covers 14 residues. Here the CDR3 reads CASSPSRSTDTQYF. As DNA, the CDR3 is TGTGCCAGCTCACCGAGCAGGAGCACAGATACGCAGTATTTT. The whole variable domain, remainder taken from reference TRBV18 and TRBJ2-3, is NAGVMQNPRHLVRRRGQEARLRCSPMKGHSHVYWYRQLPEEGLKFMVYLQKENIIDESGMPKERFSAEFPKEGPSILRIQQVVRGDSAAYFCASSPSRSTDTQYFGPGTRLTVL.

The V gene is TRBV7-9, the J gene TRBJ2-5, with a weak D call TRBD2 (6 bases). Deletions cut 5 bases from V and 3 bases from J, with 10 bases between. The CDR3 length is 13 residues. Germline CDR1 SEHNR, CDR2 FQNEAQ (reference sequence). The CDR3 nucleotides are TGTGCCAGCAGCCCACGACTAGAAGAGACCCAGTACTTC. It translates to CASSPRLEETQYF.